Below are 21 T cell receptor beta chains sequenced from a single sample in a study of T cell changes during pregnancy in multiple sclerosis. This table comes from immunoSEQ multiplex PCR, and its TCRdb copy is limited to in-frame clones, with some not included. Here the sample spans tens of thousands of clones, about 92% being singletons. This material consisted of peripheral blood, taken in the first trimester of pregnancy. Source of these receptors: a female donor with multiple sclerosis, enrolled in a pregnancy study.

This chain links TRBV11-2 with TRBJ2-2, with 9 bases that match TRBD2. This CDR3 is built from 17 residues. J gave up 7 bases and V 5 bases, and 14 bases lay outside the gene matches. Germline CDR1 SGHAT, CDR2 FQNNGV. The DNA of the CDR3 is TGTGCCAGCAGCCCACTCTGGCTAGCGGGAAGGGGCGGGGAGCTGTTTTTT. This codes for CASSPLWLAGRGGELFF.

The gene calls are TRBV28 and TRBJ2-2, with no clear D. This CDR3 is built from 12 residues. The germline CDR1 and CDR2 sequences are MDHEN and SYDVKM. V was clipped by 5 bases and J by 7 bases, with 8 bases between them. The CDR3 nucleotides read TGTGCCAGCAGTCCCCAATTCGGGGAGCTGTTTTTT. Protein sequence: CASSPQFGELFF.

The V call is TRBV7-9, the J call TRBJ2-2; D perhaps matches TRBD2 (6 bases). Germline V gene sequence: CDR1 SEHNR, CDR2 FQNEAQ (reference sequence). The CDR3 runs 11 residues. Trimming removed 7 bases at V and 6 bases at J, with 6 bases between. The CDR3 nucleotides read TGTGCCAGCACGGGGGCCGGGGAGCTGTTTTTT. Its protein product is CASTGAGELFF.

This chain connects TRBV14 to TRBJ2-1; D is perhaps TRBD1 (6 bases). Between the trimmed V and J ends, which lost 5 bases and 7 bases, there was a span of 12 bases. Looked up from germline, CDR1 is SGHDN and CDR2 is FVKESK. The CDR3 has 13 amino acids. The CDR3 DNA sequence: TGTGCCAGCAGCACCCGGACAGCTAATGAGCAGTTCTTC. It codes for CASSTRTANEQFF. Full variable domain (remainder filled in from reference TRBV14 and TRBJ2-1): EAGVTQFPSHSVIEKGQTVTLRCDPISGHDNLYWYRRVMGKEIKFLLHFVKESKQDESGMPNNRFLAERTGGTYSTLKVQPAELEDSGVYFCASSTRTANEQFFGPGTRLTVL.

The chain carries TRBV28 and TRBJ2-2; 9 bases agree with TRBD2. The germline gives CDR1 MDHEN, CDR2 SYDVKM. V trimming: 2 bases; J trimming: 3 bases; junction bases outside the gene matches: 7. The CDR3 runs to 17 residues. Here the CDR3 reads CASSLPALAGHTGELFF. The CDR3 region has the DNA TGTGCCAGCAGTTTACCCGCCCTAGCGGGGCACACCGGGGAGCTGTTTTTT.

This chain joins TRBV11-3 and TRBJ1-2, with 7 bases that match TRBD1. Unmatched junction bases numbered 7, after V lost 5 bases and J lost 4 bases. CDR3 size: 14 residues. Germline CDR1 SGHNT, CDR2 YENEEA. In nucleotides, the CDR3 is TGTGCCAGCAGCCCCAGGGGGACGGGCTATGGCTACACCTTC. Translated, it gives CASSPRGTGYGYTF. The full variable domain, its missing parts supplied by reference TRBV11-3 and TRBJ1-2, is EAGVVQSPRYKIIEKKQPVAFWCNPISGHNTLYWYLQNLGQGPELLIRYENEEAVDDSQLPKDRFSAERLKGVDSTLKIQPAELGDSAVYLCASSPRGTGYGYTFGSGTRLTVV.

The gene calls are TRBV27 and TRBJ2-3, with D possibly being TRBD1 (6 bases). CDR3 length: 13 residues. Trimming shortened V by 8 bases and J by 1 base, and 10 bases separated the two germline ends. Germline V gives CDR1 MNHEY, CDR2 SMNVEV (reference sequence). In DNA form, the CDR3 reads TGTGCCAGCGGGCCAGGGGGCACAGATACGCAGTATTTT. This sequence encodes CASGPGGTDTQYF.

The rearrangement uses TRBV29-1 and TRBJ1-1, with D perhaps TRBD1 (6 bases). Trimming took off 2 bases at V and 4 bases at J, with 20 bases between the two ends. Germline CDR1 reads SQVTM; CDR2 reads ANQGSEA. This CDR3 is built from 16 residues. This CDR3 reads CSVERHTGGTGTEAFF. CDR3 in DNA: TGCAGCGTTGAACGGCATACTGGGGGCACTGGCACTGAAGCTTTCTTT.

The V call is TRBV6-5, the J call TRBJ2-1; 9 nucleotides match TRBD2. J gave up 7 bases and V 7 bases, and 11 bases lay outside the gene matches. Germline V gives CDR1 MNHEY, CDR2 SVGAGI. This CDR3 region has 15 residues. The DNA for the CDR3 is TGTGCCAGCAAGCGGGAGGCACCCTCGAGGAATGAGCAGTTCTTC. Protein product: CASKREAPSRNEQFF.

This chain connects TRBV6-6 to TRBJ1-4, with TRBD1 matching 7 bases. The V segment lost 6 bases and the J segment 2 bases; nucleotides outside the gene matches: 9. CDR1 and CDR2 from the germline V gene are MNHNY and SVGAGI (reference sequence). The CDR3 extends over 16 amino acids. The CDR3 DNA reads as TGTGCCAGCAGGGGAGACAGGGCGGGCACTAATGAAAAACTGTTTTTT. Translation gives CASRGDRAGTNEKLFF.

The V call is TRBV18, the J call TRBJ2-7, with TRBD2 identical over 8 bases. The CDR3 runs 14 residues. Germline-derived CDR1 and CDR2 are KGHSH and LQKENI. With V trimmed by 6 bases and J by 3 bases, 7 bases remained unmatched. This CDR3 reads CASSPGTRVYEQYF. In nucleotides, the CDR3 is TGTGCCAGCTCTCCCGGGACTAGAGTCTACGAGCAGTACTTC.

The chain recombines TRBV5-4 with TRBJ2-5; 7 bases align to TRBD1. With V trimmed by 3 bases and J by 1 base, 9 bases remained unmatched. Germline V CDR1 and CDR2: SGHNT, YYREEE (reference sequence). The CDR3 loop spans 16 amino acids. The CDR3 protein is CASSYPGGSPQETQYF. In nucleotides, the CDR3 is TGTGCCAGCAGCTACCCAGGGGGATCCCCCCAAGAGACCCAGTACTTC.

V usage is TRBV5-5 and J usage is TRBJ2-3; 9 nucleotides agree with TRBD2. CDR1 SGHKS and CDR2 YYEKEE come from the germline V gene (reference sequence). Trimming took 1 base from V and 2 from J; bases not matched to a gene: 11. The CDR3 is 18 amino acids. CDR3 in amino acids: CASSLTAGSSGNTDTQYF. The CDR3 DNA follows: TGTGCCAGCAGCTTGACGGCGGGATCTAGCGGGAACACAGATACGCAGTATTTT.

In its sample, this clone was seen once. J is TRBJ1-1 and V is TRBV11-2; 7 bases line up with TRBD1. Unmatched junction bases numbered 6, after V lost 4 bases and J lost 4 bases. Germline assignment: CDR1 SGHAT and CDR2 FQNNGV. The CDR3 has 14 amino acids. CDR3 protein: CASSSLDRVTEAFF. DNA of the CDR3: TGTGCCAGCAGCTCACTAGACAGGGTCACTGAAGCTTTCTTT.

This clone was counted once. This chain joins TRBV5-1 and TRBJ2-7, with 8 nucleotides matching TRBD1. The CDR3 is 14 amino acids. With 5 bases clipped from V and 2 bases from J, the junction kept 6 bases outside the gene matches. Germline loops: CDR1 SGHRS, CDR2 YFSETQ. CDR3: CASRRTGTAYEQYF. CDR3 DNA sequence: TGCGCCAGCAGGCGGACAGGGACCGCCTACGAGCAGTACTTC.

This clone was seen only once. This chain joins TRBV28 and TRBJ1-2; maybe TRBD1 (6 bases). The CDR3 consists of 13 residues. Trimming left V 6 bases short and J 5 bases short, with 13 bases between. Germline V gene sequence: CDR1 MDHEN, CDR2 SYDVKM. In DNA, the CDR3 is TGTGCCAGCAGGCCAACAGGGACGTATGGCTACACCTTC. Translated: CASRPTGTYGYTF.

The chain carries TRBV28 and TRBJ1-5; the match to TRBD1 covers 7 bases. V shed 3 bases, J shed 3 bases, and the junction held 8 bases outside the gene matches. Germline V CDR1 and CDR2: MDHEN, SYDVKM. This CDR3 is built from 16 residues. The CDR3 nucleotides read TGTGCCAGCAGTTTCGGCAGGGGGGTTACCAATCAGCCCCAGCATTTT. Its protein product is CASSFGRGVTNQPQHF.

The chain employs TRBV9 and TRBJ2-1; 11 positions match TRBD1. The CDR3 loop spans 16 amino acids. Trimming cost V 4 bases and J 2 bases; bases outside gene matches: 5. CDR1 is SGDLS and CDR2 is YYNGEE in the germline V gene. CDR3 region: CASSPRTGGPYNEQFF. The DNA for the CDR3 is TGTGCCAGCAGCCCGCGGACAGGGGGCCCCTACAATGAGCAGTTCTTC. Combining the CDR3 with reference TRBV9 and TRBJ2-1 gives the whole variable domain DSGVTQTPKHLITATGQRVTLRCSPRSGDLSVYWYQQSLDQGLQFLIQYYNGEERAKGNILERFSAQQFPDLHSELNLSSLELGDSALYFCASSPRTGGPYNEQFFGPGTRLTVL.

On this clone: One junction end does not reproduce the germline sequence, and a read error may be involved. The chain uses TRBV15 and TRBJ2-1; D gene unclear. CDR1 is LNHNV, CDR2 YYDKDF, per germline (reference sequence). The CDR3 has 13 amino acids. The CDR3 loop reads CATSRDPQMGQFF. As DNA, the CDR3 is TGTGCCACCAGCCGAGATCCACAGATGGGTCAGTTCTTC.

The CDR3 DNA sequence: TGTGCCATCAGTGAGCCACTAGCGAGCGAGCAGTACTTC. Amino acid sequence: CAISEPLASEQYF. The chain has TRBV10-3 and TRBJ2-7, with 7 positions matching TRBD2. The ends lost 2 bases at V and 6 bases at J; junction bases unmatched: 4. Germline assignment: CDR1 ENHRY and CDR2 SYGVKD. There are 13 residues in the CDR3.

The V call is TRBV30, the J call TRBJ2-6; TRBD2 might be the D (6 bases). V was trimmed by 2 bases and J by 0 bases, leaving 17 bases between them. The CDR3 runs to 18 residues. CDR1 is GTSNPN, CDR2 SVGIG, per germline (reference sequence). CDR3 protein: CAWSTTGRHLSGANVLTF. The CDR3 DNA sequence: TGTGCCTGGAGTACGACCGGGAGACACCTCTCTGGGGCCAACGTCCTGACTTTC.